In its sample, the clone carrying this T cell receptor (beta chain) was seen a few times. Its antigen is unidentified. TCRdb itself ran the reads through MiXCR, one entry per CDR3 protein. In the table there are hundreds of thousands of distinct CDR3 sequences, around a third of which are singletons. The source of the sample is a study of T cell repertoires in cytomegalovirus infection. As for the study in general: Evidence of both CMV infection and a matching HLA type came from public TCR beta signatures.

Germline V lookup: CDR1 MNHEY, CDR2 SVGAGI. V shed 2 bases, J shed 1 base, and the junction held 2 bases outside the gene matches. CDR3 length equals 14 residues. Study observations and caveats: Identification of carriers of CMV plus the relevant HLA was achieved through cumulative public TCR beta family frequency. The response measured ex vivo was dominated by TCR beta clonotypes (HLA-C-restricted and CMV-specific).

V usage is TRBV6-5 and J usage is TRBJ2-7; 7 nucleotides agree with TRBD1. Sequencing used cultured CD8+ T cells from PBMCs, obtained from culture after CMV antigen stimulation. The sequence came from a human donor in good health (CMV status not recorded). Some clones in this sample may be carry-over from other donors' samples. This CDR3 reads CASSYMTGSYEQYF. CDR3 coding DNA: TGTGCCAGCAGTTACATGACAGGGTCCTACGAGCAGTACTTC.